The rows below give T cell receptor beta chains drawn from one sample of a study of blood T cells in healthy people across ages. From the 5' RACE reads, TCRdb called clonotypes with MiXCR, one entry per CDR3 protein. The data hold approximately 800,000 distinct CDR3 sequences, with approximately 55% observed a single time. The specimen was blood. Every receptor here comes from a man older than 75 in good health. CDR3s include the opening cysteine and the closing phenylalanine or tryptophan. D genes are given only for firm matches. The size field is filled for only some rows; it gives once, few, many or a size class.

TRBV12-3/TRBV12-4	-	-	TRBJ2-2	CASSLLAGVKTGELFF	TGTGCCAGCAGTTTACTAGCAGGAGTAAAAACCGGGGAGCTGTTTTTT
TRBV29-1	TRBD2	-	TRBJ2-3	CSVDSGGDTQYF	TGCAGCGTTGATTCCGGGGGGGATACGCAGTATTTT
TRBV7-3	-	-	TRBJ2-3	CASSLRPFTDTQYF	TGTGCCAGCAGCTTAAGACCGTTCACAGATACGCAGTATTTT
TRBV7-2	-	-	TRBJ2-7	CASSLVGYGQYF	TGTGCCAGCAGCTTGGTGGGCTACGGGCAGTACTTC
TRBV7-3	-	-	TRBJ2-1	CASSLMRSSYNEQFF	TGTGCCAGCAGCTTAATGCGGAGCTCCTACAATGAGCAGTTCTTC
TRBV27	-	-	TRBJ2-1	CASTTGYPPNNEQFF	TGTGCCAGCACCACGGGGTACCCCCCGAACAATGAGCAGTTCTTC
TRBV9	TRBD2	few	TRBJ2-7	CASSNGLEFSYEQYF	TGTGCCAGCAGCAACGGACTAGAATTTTCCTACGAGCAGTACTTC
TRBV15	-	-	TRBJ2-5	CATSRPGPIQETQYF	TGTGCCACCAGCAGGCCCGGCCCTATTCAAGAGACCCAGTACTTC
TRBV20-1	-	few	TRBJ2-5	CSARDPGSGGQETQYF	TGCAGTGCTAGAGACCCAGGGTCCGGAGGGCAAGAGACCCAGTACTTC
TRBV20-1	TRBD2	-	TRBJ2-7	CSAGGVLAGGFSYEQYF	TGCAGTGCGGGGGGGGTCCTAGCGGGAGGTTTCTCCTACGAGCAGTACTTC
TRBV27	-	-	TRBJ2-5	CASSSSAGELQETQYF	TGTGCCAGCAGCTCCTCCGCTGGGGAGCTTCAAGAGACCCAGTACTTC
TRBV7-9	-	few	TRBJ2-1	CASSLTELGRREQFF	TGTGCCAGCAGCCTCACAGAATTAGGGCGGAGAGAGCAGTTCTTC
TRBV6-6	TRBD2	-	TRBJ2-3	CASTGLDRYAYF	TGTGCCAGCACCGGACTAGACAGATACGCGTATTTT
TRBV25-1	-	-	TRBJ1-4	CASSVGQMYEKLFF	TGTGCCAGCAGTGTTGGGCAGATGTACGAAAAACTGTTTTTT
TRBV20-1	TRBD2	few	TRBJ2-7	CSARDRLADVYEQYF	TGCAGTGCTAGAGATCGACTAGCGGACGTCTACGAGCAGTACTTC
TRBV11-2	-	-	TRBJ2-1	CASSLGGQLSYNEQFF	TGTGCCAGCAGCTTAGGGGGTCAGTTGTCCTACAATGAGCAGTTCTTC
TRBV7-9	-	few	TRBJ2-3	CASSSFSRHQPADTQYF	TGTGCCAGCAGCTCTTTCAGTAGACATCAACCGGCAGATACGCAGTATTTT
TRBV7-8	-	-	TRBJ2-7	CTSSWGLPEQYF	TGTACCAGCAGCTGGGGACTGCCTGAGCAGTACTTC
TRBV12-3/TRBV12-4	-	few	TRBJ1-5	CASRGGQAKNQPQHF	TGTGCCAGCAGGGGTGGGCAGGCGAAGAATCAGCCCCAGCATTTT
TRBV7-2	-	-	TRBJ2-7	CASSSRLWAEQYF	TGTGCCAGCAGCAGCAGACTTTGGGCCGAGCAGTACTTC
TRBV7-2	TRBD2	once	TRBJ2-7	CARSGLADSVYEQYF	TGTGCCCGCTCCGGACTAGCGGATAGTGTATACGAGCAGTACTTC
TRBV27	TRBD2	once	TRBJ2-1	CASSFAGGPREQFF	TGTGCCAGCAGTTTCGCGGGAGGGCCACGGGAGCAGTTCTTC